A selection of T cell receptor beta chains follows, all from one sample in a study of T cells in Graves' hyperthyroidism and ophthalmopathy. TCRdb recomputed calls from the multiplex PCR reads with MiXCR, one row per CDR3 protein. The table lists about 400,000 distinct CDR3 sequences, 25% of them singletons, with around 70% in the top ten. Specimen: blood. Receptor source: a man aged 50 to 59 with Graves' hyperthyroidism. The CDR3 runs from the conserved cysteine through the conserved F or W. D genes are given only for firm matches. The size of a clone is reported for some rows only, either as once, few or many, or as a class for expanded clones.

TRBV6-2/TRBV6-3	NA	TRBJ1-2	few	CASMNGVTNYGYTF	TGTGCCAGCATGAACGGCGTCACCAACTATGGCTACACCTTC
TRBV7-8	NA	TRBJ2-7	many	CASSRTAESYEQYF	TGTGCCAGCAGCCGGACTGCCGAATCCTACGAGCAGTACTTC
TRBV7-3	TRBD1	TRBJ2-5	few	CASSEGPGQAQYF	TGTGCCAGCAGCGAAGGACCGGGACAGGCCCAGTACTTC
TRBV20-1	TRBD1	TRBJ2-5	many	CSVRGRGGETQYF	TGCAGTGTCAGGGGGCGCGGTGGGGAGACCCAGTACTTC
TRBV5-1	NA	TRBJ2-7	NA	CASSLDLTGYEQYF	TGCGCCAGCAGCTTGGATCTCACAGGCTACGAGCAGTACTTC
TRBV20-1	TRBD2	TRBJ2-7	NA	CSARDKAGGSPYEQYF	TGCAGTGCTAGAGATAAGGCGGGAGGGTCCCCCTACGAGCAGTACTTC
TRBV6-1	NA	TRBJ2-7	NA	CASRDSGTPSYEQYF	TGTGCCAGCAGAGATTCTGGGACTCCGTCCTACGAGCAGTACTTC
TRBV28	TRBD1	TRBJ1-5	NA	CASRGGDRATQPQHF	TGTGCCAGCAGAGGGGGGGACAGGGCAACACAGCCCCAGCATTTT
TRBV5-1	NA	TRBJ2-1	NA	CASSLVGSSYNEQLF	TGCGCCAGCAGCTTGGTCGGGAGCTCCTACAATGAGCAGCTCTTC
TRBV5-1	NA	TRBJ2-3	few	CASSPDPTDTQYF	TGCGCCAGCAGCCCGGACCCCACTGATACGCAGTATTTT
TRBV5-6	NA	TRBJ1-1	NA	CASSSQAEAFF	TGTGCCAGCAGCTCACAGGCTGAAGCTTTCTTT
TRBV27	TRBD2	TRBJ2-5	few	CASSSIGRGGTQYF	TGTGCCAGCAGTTCGATAGGCCGCGGGGGGACCCAGTACTTC
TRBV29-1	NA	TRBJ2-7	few	CSVDSGDYEQYF	TGCAGCGTTGACTCAGGGGACTACGAGCAGTACTTC
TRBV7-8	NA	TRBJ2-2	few	CASSTRASGGELFF	TGTGCCAGCAGCACTAGAGCCTCCGGCGGGGAACTGTTTTTT
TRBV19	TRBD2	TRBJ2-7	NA	CASSISGGRLSEQYF	TGTGCCAGTAGTATATCTGGCGGGAGACTGTCAGAGCAGTACTTC
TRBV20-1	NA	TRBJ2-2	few	CSARRREGTGELFF	TGCAGTGCTAGGCGGCGGGAAGGCACCGGGGAGCTGTTTTTT
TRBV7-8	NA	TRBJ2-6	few	CASSLSWGANVLTF	TGTGCCAGCAGCTTAAGTTGGGGGGCCAACGTCCTGACTTTC
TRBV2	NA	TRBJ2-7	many	CASTIGAEQYF	TGTGCCAGCACGATAGGGGCGGAGCAGTACTTC
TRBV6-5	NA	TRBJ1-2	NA	CASSYSGAGRGLNYGYTF	TGTGCCAGCAGTTACTCGGGGGCCGGAAGGGGTCTAAACTATGGCTACACCTTC
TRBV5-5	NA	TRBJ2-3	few	CASSLAVAENTDTQYF	TGTGCCAGCAGCTTGGCCGTAGCGGAGAACACAGATACGCAGTATTTT
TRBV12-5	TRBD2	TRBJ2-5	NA	CASGLVFPWTSGRSQETQYF	TGTGCTAGTGGTTTGGTTTTCCCTTGGACTAGCGGGAGGTCCCAAGAGACCCAGTACTTC
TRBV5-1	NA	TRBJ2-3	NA	CASSLPLRDFPGDTQYF	TGCGCCAGCAGCTTGCCCCTCCGGGACTTTCCAGGGGATACGCAGTATTTT
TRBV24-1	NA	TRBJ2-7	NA	CATSDSWAQEQYF	TGTGCCACCAGTGATTCGTGGGCCCAAGAGCAGTACTTC
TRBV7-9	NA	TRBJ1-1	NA	CASSFWQSANRELEAFF	TGTGCCAGCAGCTTCTGGCAATCGGCTAACAGGGAGTTGGAAGCTTTCTTT
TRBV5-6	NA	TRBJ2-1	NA	CASSLGDGNEQFF	TGTGCCAGCAGCTTGGGGGACGGCAATGAGCAGTTCTTC
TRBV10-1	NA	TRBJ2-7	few	CASSESSAGYEQYF	TGCGCCAGCAGTGAGTCGTCGGCAGGCTACGAGCAGTACTTC
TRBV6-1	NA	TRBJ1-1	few	CASSDIMRSTEAFF	TGTGCCAGCAGCGATATCATGAGAAGCACTGAAGCTTTCTTT
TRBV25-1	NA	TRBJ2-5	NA	CASNVPGETQYF	TGTGCCAGCAACGTTCCTGGAGAGACCCAGTACTTC
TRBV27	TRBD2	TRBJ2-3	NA	CASSSRLAGYSTDTQYF	TGTGCCAGCAGTTCCAGACTAGCGGGATACAGCACAGATACGCAGTATTTT
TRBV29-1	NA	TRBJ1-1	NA	CSVESSTEAFF	TGCAGCGTTGAGAGTTCCACTGAAGCTTTCTTT
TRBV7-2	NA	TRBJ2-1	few	CASSLLSEQFF	TGTGCCAGCAGCCTCCTGAGTGAGCAGTTCTTC
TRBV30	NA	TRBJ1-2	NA	CAWSKGVGAYGYTF	TGTGCCTGGAGTAAGGGGGTTGGGGCCTATGGCTACACCTTC
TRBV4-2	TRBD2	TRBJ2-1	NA	CASSQRGDLRAGGADEQFF	TGTGCCAGCAGCCAGAGAGGGGATTTGAGGGCGGGAGGGGCAGATGAGCAGTTCTTC
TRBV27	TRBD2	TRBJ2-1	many	CASSFGRGYNEQFF	TGTGCCAGCAGTTTCGGGAGGGGGTACAATGAGCAGTTCTTC
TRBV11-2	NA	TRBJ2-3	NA	CASSLTRTGPGVQYF	TGTGCCAGCAGCCTTACTAGGACTGGGCCGGGGGTGCAGTATTTT
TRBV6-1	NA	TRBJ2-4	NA	CASSEGGPVNIQYF	TGTGCCAGCAGTGAAGGAGGGCCCGTAAACATTCAGTACTTC
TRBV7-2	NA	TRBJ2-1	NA	CASSLDSVLPYGRFF	TGTGCCAGCAGCTTAGATAGCGTTCTCCCGTACGGGCGGTTCTTC
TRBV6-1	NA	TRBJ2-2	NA	CASRSPGRTGELFF	TGTGCCAGCAGATCCCCAGGGCGTACCGGGGAGCTGTTTTTT
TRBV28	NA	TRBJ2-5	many	CASSSPLGAGETQYF	TGTGCCAGCAGTTCGCCCCTTGGGGCGGGTGAGACCCAGTACTTC
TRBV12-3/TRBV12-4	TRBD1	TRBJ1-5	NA	CASSWTGPQPQHF	TGTGCCAGCAGTTGGACAGGGCCTCAGCCCCAGCATTTT
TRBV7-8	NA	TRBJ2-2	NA	CASVTGTANTGELFF	TGTGCCAGCGTGACCGGGACTGCGAACACCGGGGAGCTGTTTTTT
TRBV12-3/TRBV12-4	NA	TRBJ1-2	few	CASGPLGGCTF	TGTGCCAGCGGGCCCCTCGGAGGCTGCACCTTC
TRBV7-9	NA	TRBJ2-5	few	CASSLAVRSQETQYF	TGTGCCAGCAGCTTAGCGGTGCGGTCCCAAGAGACCCAGTACTTC
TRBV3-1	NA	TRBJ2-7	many	CASRLAATEQYF	TGTGCCAGCCGCCTAGCTGCTACCGAGCAGTACTTC
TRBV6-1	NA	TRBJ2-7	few	CASSNRPPTQRAYEQYF	TGTGCCAGCAGCAACCGGCCCCCGACGCAACGGGCCTACGAGCAGTACTTC
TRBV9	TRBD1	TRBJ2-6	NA	CASSALGQTSSGANVLTF	TGTGCCAGCAGCGCCCTGGGACAGACCAGCTCTGGGGCCAACGTCCTGACTTTC
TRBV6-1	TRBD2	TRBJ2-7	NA	CASSHPRTSGNYEQYF	TGTGCCAGCAGTCACCCCCGGACTAGCGGGAACTACGAGCAGTACTTC
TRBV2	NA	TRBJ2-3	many	CASLPTEGGTDTQYF	TGTGCCAGCTTACCTACGGAGGGGGGCACAGATACGCAGTATTTT
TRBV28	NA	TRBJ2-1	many	CASGRRGSYNEQFF	TGTGCCAGCGGTCGGAGGGGCTCCTACAATGAGCAGTTCTTC
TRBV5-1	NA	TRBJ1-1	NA	CASSSGSGDTEAFF	TGCGCCAGCAGCAGCGGGTCGGGGGATACTGAAGCTTTCTTT
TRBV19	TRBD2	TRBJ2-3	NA	CASSLGLAGGSSTDTQYF	TGTGCCAGTAGTCTCGGACTAGCGGGAGGGTCTAGCACAGATACGCAGTATTTT
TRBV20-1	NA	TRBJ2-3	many	CSSMASGTDTQYF	TGCAGTTCCATGGCTAGCGGCACAGATACGCAGTATTTT
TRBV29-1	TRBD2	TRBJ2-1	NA	CSALAGVSGNEQFF	TGCAGCGCCCTAGCGGGAGTAAGTGGGAATGAGCAGTTCTTC
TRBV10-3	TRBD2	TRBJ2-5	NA	CATRPRETQETQYF	TGTGCCACCAGGCCGCGGGAGACCCAAGAGACCCAGTACTTC
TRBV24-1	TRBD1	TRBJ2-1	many	CATSELGPTGGYNNEQFF	TGTGCCACCAGTGAACTTGGGCCCACAGGGGGCTATAACAATGAGCAGTTCTTC
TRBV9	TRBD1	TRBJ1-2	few	CASSVGQGLIGYTF	TGTGCCAGCAGCGTAGGACAGGGGCTTATTGGCTACACCTTC
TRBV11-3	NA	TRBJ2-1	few	CASSGLRGEDEQFF	TGTGCCAGCAGTGGATTACGAGGGGAGGATGAGCAGTTCTTC
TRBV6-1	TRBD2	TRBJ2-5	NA	CASSELASGRAMPGGETQYF	TGTGCCAGCAGTGAACTGGCTAGCGGGAGGGCCATGCCTGGAGGAGAGACCCAGTACTTC
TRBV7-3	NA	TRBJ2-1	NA	CASSFAAGAFF	NA